This T cell receptor beta chain was found in a study of T cells in Graves' hyperthyroidism and ophthalmopathy. Looking at the study overall: Blood from the periphery was taken at initial diagnosis, before any treatment.

The study included ophthalmopathy patients with Clinical Activity Score at least 3, NOSPECS grade at least 4 and duration under 3 months. Orbital computed tomography, thyroid ultrasound, serum thyroxine and TRAb, and clinical symptoms together informed the diagnoses. About this clonotype: The antigen remains unidentified.

Amplified regions were TCR beta CDR3 sequences from RNA transcripts. An initial round of RT-PCR targeting the TCR CDR3 relied on the HTBI primer set. TCRdb re-analysed the multiplex PCR reads in MiXCR, keeping a single row per CDR3 protein. The sample consists of 360,000 or so distinct CDR3 sequences, approximately 14% of them appearing once. CDR1 and CDR2 (germline): DFQATT, SNEGSKA (reference sequence). V lost 0 bases and J lost 5, with 10 bases in between. The length of the CDR3 is 13 residues. Study-wide points: Blood also contained most expanded thyroid clonotypes above 0.001.

This receptor was obtained from a woman in her sixties or seventies with Graves' ophthalmopathy. The chain links TRBV20-1 to TRBJ2-5, with a possible D match to TRBD2 (5 bases). The sequencing input was blood. CDR3 sequence reads: CSARDVAWETQYF. The CDR3 DNA follows: TGCAGTGCTAGAGACGTAGCGTGGGAGACCCAGTACTTC.